The next 30 T cell receptor beta chains were all read from a single sample in a study of blood T cell repertoires in COVID-19. Measured with immunoSEQ multiplex PCR; TCRdb has only the in-frame clones, and not every one. The table includes about 250,000 clones, 84% detected once. Sample: peripheral blood. The source is a man aged 50 to 59 with acute or convalescent COVID-19.

This sequence joins TRBV11-3 and TRBJ1-4; TRBD1 might be the D (6 bases). The V gene lost 4 bases and the J gene lost 12 bases, with 18 bases spanning the gap. The length of the CDR3 is 14 residues. The germline V gene encodes CDR1 SGHNT and CDR2 YENEEA. The DNA of the CDR3 is TGTGCCAGCAGCTACGCAGGGGACCGGGGACAACTGTTTTTT. It encodes CASSYAGDRGQLFF.

The V call is TRBV27, the J call TRBJ1-2; D might be TRBD1 (6 bases). Trimming stripped 6 bases from V and 5 bases from J, with 16 bases between. From germline, CDR1 is MNHEY and CDR2 SMNVEV (reference sequence). This CDR3 has 14 residues. CDR3 amino acids: CASRRSLQGYGYTF. CDR3 bases: TGTGCCAGCAGACGCAGCCTTCAGGGGTATGGCTACACCTTC.

The rearrangement uses TRBV6-5 and TRBJ2-3, with D possibly TRBD1 on 5 matching bases. CDR1 and CDR2 (germline): MNHEY, SVGAGI. V shed 8 bases and J shed 0 bases, with 12 bases lying between them. The CDR3 is made up of 14 amino acids. The CDR3 coding sequence is TGTGCCAGCTCCACAGGAGCTAGCACAGATACGCAGTATTTT. Protein sequence: CASSTGASTDTQYF.

This chain connects TRBV6-5 to TRBJ1-1; D not resolved. The CDR3 covers 12 residues. Germline CDR1 and CDR2: MNHEY and SVGAGI. Trimming removed 0 bases from V and 9 bases from J, with 8 bases in between. The CDR3 protein is CASSYSNSQAFF. Here the CDR3 DNA reads TGTGCCAGCAGTTACTCGAACAGCCAAGCTTTCTTT.

This sequence joins TRBV29-1 and TRBJ2-7, with a weak D call TRBD1 (6 bases). CDR3 length: 13 residues. V lost 6 bases, J lost 2 bases, and 14 bases lay in between. Germline V gene sequence: CDR1 SQVTM, CDR2 ANQGSEA. This CDR3 is CSVSQGRAYEQYF. CDR3 DNA sequence: TGCAGCGTCTCACAGGGAAGGGCCTACGAGCAGTACTTC.

This clone has a single count. The chain uses TRBV11-3 and TRBJ2-7, with D possibly TRBD1 on 5 matching bases. The CDR3 has 12 amino acids. CDR1 SGHNT and CDR2 YENEEA come from the germline V gene. Trimming shortened V by 6 bases and J by 4 bases, and 10 bases separated the two germline ends. CDR3 DNA sequence: TGTGCCAGCAGGAGCAGGGCTTACGAGCAGTACTTC. Protein sequence: CASRSRAYEQYF.

This chain joins TRBV5-4 and TRBJ2-3, with 7 bases identical to TRBD2. The CDR3 length is 15 residues. J was trimmed by 0 bases and V by 4 bases; bases with no gene match: 5. Germline-derived CDR1 and CDR2 are SGHNT and YYREEE (reference sequence). CDR3 DNA sequence: TGTGCCAGCAGCCGGGGAGGGAGTAGCACAGATACGCAGTATTTT. It codes for CASSRGGSSTDTQYF.

This chain connects TRBV11-2 to TRBJ2-2; maybe TRBD1 (6 bases). This CDR3 has 14 amino acids. Deletions cut 5 bases from V and 1 base from J, with 8 bases between. CDR1 is SGHAT and CDR2 is FQNNGV in the germline V gene. Here the CDR3 reads CASSRTVNTGELFF. CDR3 nucleotide sequence: TGTGCCAGCAGCCGGACAGTGAACACCGGGGAGCTGTTTTTT. Supplemented by reference TRBV11-2 and TRBJ2-2, the full variable domain reads EAGVAQSPRYKIIEKRQSVAFWCNPISGHATLYWYQQILGQGPKLLIQFQNNGVVDDSQLPKDRFSAERLKGVDSTLKIQPAKLEDSAVYLCASSRTVNTGELFFGEGSRLTVL.

This clone has only one observation. V is TRBV5-1 and J is TRBJ1-3, with 9 bases aligning to TRBD1. Germline lookup yields CDR1 SGHRS and CDR2 YFSETQ. CDR3 length equals 16 residues. Trimming took 0 bases from V and 3 from J; bases not matched to a gene: 4. The DNA of the CDR3 is TGCGCCAGCAGCTTGGGCGGGACAGGGCTTGGAAACACCATATATTTT. Its translation is CASSLGGTGLGNTIYF.

In regard to this clone: Other DNA sequences in the same sample also yield this CDR3. In nucleotides, the CDR3 is TGTGCCAGCAGCCTTGGACAGACTAATTCACCCCTCCACTTT. It encodes CASSLGQTNSPLHF. V and J are TRBV3-1 (or the pseudogene TRBV3-2) and TRBJ1-6; a possible D gene is TRBD1 (6 bases). V lost 4 bases and J 6 bases, leaving 10 bases between the germline ends. Germline assignment: CDR1 LGHDT and CDR2 YNNKEL (reference sequence). This CDR3 contains 14 residues.

The chain links TRBV2 to TRBJ1-1, with D possibly being TRBD1 (5 bases). This CDR3 contains 16 residues. The V and J ends lost 4 bases and 0 bases respectively, with 15 bases between them. The germline V gene encodes CDR1 SNHLY and CDR2 FYNNEI. CDR3: CASSGERRGLNTEAFF. CDR3 in DNA: TGTGCCAGCAGTGGTGAGAGGAGGGGTTTGAACACTGAAGCTTTCTTT.

In this sample, this clone turned up a few times. The gene calls are TRBV19 and TRBJ1-2; no firm D call. The V end was cut by 5 bases, the J end by 2 bases, with 12 bases between. Germline CDR1 LNHDA, CDR2 SQIVND (reference sequence). The CDR3 length is 14 residues. CDR3 in DNA: TGTGCCAGTAGTCCTGGGCCCCACAACTATGGCTACACCTTC. Translating it yields CASSPGPHNYGYTF.

The genes are TRBV30 and TRBJ1-6, with TRBD1 matching 8 bases. The germline V gene encodes CDR1 GTSNPN and CDR2 SVGIG (reference sequence). This CDR3 spans 16 amino acids. V lost 2 bases, J lost 10 bases, and 13 bases stayed unmatched. CDR3 protein: CAWSPGQGGWGSPLHF. The DNA for the CDR3 is TGTGCCTGGAGTCCCGGACAGGGAGGATGGGGGTCACCCCTCCACTTT.

This chain uses TRBV19 with TRBJ2-5, with D uncertain. Germline CDR1 and CDR2: LNHDA and SQIVND (reference sequence). V dropped 1 base and J dropped 1 base, with 7 bases sitting between them. This CDR3 has 14 residues. In nucleotides, the CDR3 is TGTGCCAGTAGTATAGGTCCGGGCCAAGAGACCCAGTACTTC. Translated, it gives CASSIGPGQETQYF.

V gene TRBV7-8 combines with J gene TRBJ2-7, with 9 bases matching TRBD2. Trimming at V came to 0 bases and at J to 6 bases, leaving 9 bases not matched to a gene. There are 16 residues in the CDR3. The germline CDR1 and CDR2 sequences are SGHVS and FQNEAQ. CDR3 protein: CASSLAAGGQGSEQYF. The CDR3, as DNA: TGTGCCAGCAGCTTAGCGGCGGGGGGGCAGGGTTCCGAGCAGTACTTC.

The chain carries TRBV5-5 and TRBJ2-2; 7 bases match TRBD2. CDR1 SGHKS and CDR2 YYEKEE come from the germline V gene (reference sequence). The CDR3 extends over 13 amino acids. With V trimmed by 2 bases and J by 5 bases, 0 bases remained unmatched. DNA for the CDR3: TGTGCCAGCAGCTTAGCGGGGACCGGGGAGCTGTTTTTT. Amino acid sequence: CASSLAGTGELFF.

J is TRBJ2-7 and V is TRBV28; D not certain. This CDR3 comprises 13 residues. Germline values: CDR1 MDHEN, CDR2 SYDVKM. Between the trimmed V and J ends, which lost 3 bases and 0 bases, there was a span of 6 bases. CDR3 amino acids: CASSFAASYEQYF. The DNA for the CDR3 is TGTGCCAGCAGTTTCGCGGCCTCCTACGAGCAGTACTTC.

CDR3: CASSYGGTNTEAFF. The CDR3 nucleotides read TGTGCCAGCAGTTACGGGGGCACGAACACTGAAGCTTTCTTT. This chain joins TRBV6-6 and TRBJ1-1, with D possibly TRBD1 on 6 matching bases. The CDR3 contains 14 residues. Germline loops: CDR1 MNHNY, CDR2 SVGAGI (reference sequence). Trimming pared 2 bases from V and 1 base from J, leaving 8 bases between.

The chain is built from TRBV9 and TRBJ2-1, with 10 nucleotides matching TRBD2. This CDR3 has 15 residues. Germline CDR1 SGDLS, CDR2 YYNGEE. V trimming: 4 bases; J trimming: 2 bases; junction bases outside the gene matches: 3. This CDR3 is CASSFTSGAYNEQFF. DNA for the CDR3: TGTGCCAGCAGCTTCACTAGCGGGGCCTACAATGAGCAGTTCTTC. Full variable domain (missing parts from reference TRBV9 and TRBJ2-1): DSGVTQTPKHLITATGQRVTLRCSPRSGDLSVYWYQQSLDQGLQFLIQYYNGEERAKGNILERFSAQQFPDLHSELNLSSLELGDSALYFCASSFTSGAYNEQFFGPGTRLTVL.

The chain carries TRBV19 and TRBJ1-1; D not resolved. Germline V gene data show CDR1 as LNHDA and CDR2 as SQIVND (reference sequence). Trimming stripped 3 bases from V and 1 base from J, with 6 bases between. The CDR3 runs to 13 residues. DNA for the CDR3: TGTGCCAGTAGTATTATATCGAACACTGAAGCTTTCTTT. Residues: CASSIISNTEAFF.

The rearrangement uses TRBV21-1 and TRBJ1-2. TRBV21-1 represents a pseudogene. This CDR3 has 12 residues. CDR3 nucleotides: TGTGCCAGCAGCAACGGGAGCTATGGCTACACCTTC. It is translated as CASSNGSYGYTF.

This clone was picked up one time. V gene TRBV19 combines with J gene TRBJ2-7; weak D call: TRBD2 (6 bases). Trimming took 5 bases from V and 3 from J, leaving 14 bases between them. The CDR3 runs 14 residues. The germline CDR1 and CDR2 sequences are LNHDA and SQIVND (reference sequence). CDR3 in amino acids: CASSPYSGGYEQYF. For the CDR3, the DNA is TGTGCCAGTAGTCCTTATAGCGGAGGCTACGAGCAGTACTTC.

This clone was observed a handful of times. V gene TRBV4-2 combines with J gene TRBJ2-7; the match to TRBD1 covers 10 bases. This CDR3 has 14 amino acids. Germline V lookup: CDR1 LGHNA, CDR2 YNFKEQ. J was trimmed by 4 bases and V by 4 bases; bases with no gene match: 4. This CDR3 is CASSPGDRGYEQYF. CDR3 nucleotides: TGTGCCAGCAGCCCTGGGGACAGGGGTTACGAGCAGTACTTC.

The V gene is TRBV7-9, the J gene TRBJ1-1, with 8 bases identical to TRBD1. The CDR3 runs 13 residues. V trimming: 5 bases; J trimming: 5 bases; junction bases outside the gene matches: 4. Germline loops: CDR1 SEHNR, CDR2 FQNEAQ (reference sequence). The CDR3 nucleotides are TGTGCCAGCAGCCAGACAGGGGCGACTGAAGCTTTCTTT. This codes for CASSQTGATEAFF.

The rearrangement uses TRBV28 and TRBJ2-1; the D gene is possibly TRBD1 (6 bases). Between the trimmed V and J ends, which lost 4 bases and 3 bases, there was a span of 13 bases. Germline values: CDR1 MDHEN, CDR2 SYDVKM. CDR3 length: 15 residues. CDR3 DNA sequence: TGTGCCAGCAGTTGGACAGCGCGCAACTACAATGAGCAGTTCTTC. This encodes CASSWTARNYNEQFF. The complete variable domain, with remaining parts taken from reference TRBV28 and TRBJ2-1, reads DVKVTQSSRYLVKRTGEKVFLECVQDMDHENMFWYRQDPGLGLRLIYFSYDVKMKEKGDIPEGYSVSREKKERFSLILESASTNQTSMYLCASSWTARNYNEQFFGPGTRLTVL.

The chain carries TRBV3-1 (or the pseudogene TRBV3-2) and TRBJ1-2, with D tentatively TRBD1 (6 bases). Trimming stripped 4 bases from V and 2 bases from J, with 14 bases between. Germline V gene data show CDR1 as LGHDT and CDR2 as YNNKEL (reference sequence). The CDR3 spans 15 residues. CDR3 DNA sequence: TGTGCCAGCAGCCTTCGCGGACAGTCGAACTATGGCTACACCTTC. Amino acid sequence: CASSLRGQSNYGYTF.

The CDR3 DNA sequence: TGTGCCAGCAGCTTTCAACAGGGAGCCCAAGAGACCCAGTACTTC. Amino acid sequence: CASSFQQGAQETQYF. The chain uses TRBV11-3 and TRBJ2-5; the D gene is possibly TRBD1 (6 bases). With 3 bases removed from V and 1 base from J, the gap between germline ends came to 12 bases. Germline CDR1 SGHNT, CDR2 YENEEA. CDR3 size: 15 residues.

The rearrangement links TRBV6-4 to TRBJ2-3, with 12 bases that match TRBD2. The junction had 0 bases not matched to a gene; V was cut back by 4 bases and J by 1 base. CDR1 and CDR2 from the germline V gene are MRHNA and SNTAGT. CDR3 length: 15 residues. The CDR3 DNA follows: TGTGCCAGCAGTGGGACTAGCGGGGGCACAGATACGCAGTATTTT. It translates to CASSGTSGGTDTQYF.

The V gene is TRBV6-5, the J gene TRBJ2-7; D perhaps matches TRBD2 (6 bases). This CDR3 spans 16 amino acids. CDR1 and CDR2 from the germline V gene are MNHEY and SVGAGI. The V and J ends lost 0 bases and 3 bases respectively, with 15 bases between them. The CDR3 protein is CASSYSAGRRSYEQYF. The CDR3 bases are TGTGCCAGCAGTTACTCCGCGGGACGGCGAAGCTACGAGCAGTACTTC.

The V and J genes are TRBV12-3 or TRBV12-4 and TRBJ2-1; D is unclear. V was trimmed by 2 bases and J by 4 bases, leaving 6 bases between them. The CDR3 totals 13 residues. For the CDR3, the DNA is TGTGCCAGCAGTTTACTCCTGTACAATGAGCAGTTCTTC. Its protein product is CASSLLLYNEQFF.